This T cell receptor beta chain was obtained from a study of cytomegalovirus exposure and HLA in healthy donors (TCRdb year 2017). In the study overall: An earlier analysis of several hundred of the donors reported about 250 Gb of sequence data and roughly 110 million unique TCR beta sequences from some 180 million T cells. The study was designed to test whether signatures of past pathogen exposure could be identified by cataloging public T cell receptors. HLA typing covered class I and class II loci at four-digit resolution. Donor age, sex, ethnicity and CMV serostatus were compiled together with the repertoire data. The number of donors typed differed by locus, with about 629-640 for A, B, C, DRB1 and DQB1, over 500 for DQA1, nearly 610 for DPA1, and some 470 for DPB1. To study patterns of TCR occurrence, a later analysis re-analyzed previously published TCR beta repertoires from hundreds of donors and added high-resolution HLA genotyping. Along with the roughly 670-subject first cohort, a separate validation cohort of 120 different subjects was used. Approximately 300 gigabases of sequencing data and tens of millions of unique TCR sequences made up an early release that covered several hundred HLA-typed donors. The T cell repertoires of under 700 subjects were profiled by immunosequencing and related to cytomegalovirus serostatus. To decide whether each TCR beta V gene segment behaved as functional or pseudogenic, an earlier analysis of fewer than 750 of the donors relied on high-throughput TCR beta sequencing. Among the roughly 380 genotyped donors, around 81% belonged to the genetic ancestry cluster associated with self-reported Caucasian donors. Among some 410 genotyped donors of the cohort, an average of around 250,000 unique TCR beta nucleotide sequences was sequenced per donor, of which about 18% were non-productive. A later genetic analysis took genome-wide SNP genotypes for 398 of the 666 donors and used that subset as a discovery cohort. Roughly five DR-DQ haplotypes were handled as single units for association and clustering, since linkage in the cohort was strong. The later analysis used no new phenotypic data to find candidate immune exposures, relying instead on TCR beta sequences and their occurrence across donors. All discovery cohort repertoires had been generated using a single sequencing platform. To predict cytomegalovirus infection status, the study brought together high-throughput TCR immunosequencing, statistical association of individual TCRs with disease status, and machine learning.

Turning to this clone: Its target antigen remains unknown. Per-base qualities were not stored, and no clone one base away is much larger.

The germline V gene specifies SGHRS as CDR1 and YFSETQ as CDR2. V lost 4 bases and J lost 6 bases; the stretch between them is 14 bases long. The CDR3, cysteine through phenylalanine, is 13 amino acids long. CDR3 DNA is the only sequence kept; it has 39 bases, read in frame from the first base. In total, just over 650 healthy bone marrow donors made up the cohort. At the time of sampling, all cohort members were nominally healthy, though unrecorded immune exposures were likely present. The donor tested CMV seronegative, placing the donor among the approximately 360 seronegative members of the cohort. Every donor gave a peripheral blood sample, and the peripheral blood mononuclear cells from that sample were used for TCR beta sequencing. The Qiagen DNeasy Blood Extraction Kit was used to extract genomic DNA from the blood cell samples. The study at large found these results: The authors suggested that the approach could potentially be generalized to other disease states and immunological phenotypes. In a later analysis, HLA-associated TCR beta chains were found to be more clonally expanded and to have lower generation probabilities than equally common non-associated chains. An earlier analysis of 587 of the donors showed that most TCR beta V segments appeared in productive rearrangements either about 90% or about 30% of the time, which broadly matched IMGT annotations. A further reported finding was that TCR beta sequences accurately predicted the HLA-A and HLA-B alleles for most subjects in the first cohort. A cluster of highly shared sequence variants was judged likely to be a technical artifact of the sequencing pipeline. Because some donors lacked HLA typing at each locus, the association tests relied only on the typed subset. Only TCR beta chains were sequenced in this cohort, and the absence of alpha or paired-chain data limited detectable features. Correlated functional status among segregating V segments might reflect linkage disequilibrium, but an unknown experimental factor could not be ruled out. Because counts were too low, around 17 rarely observed V segments, including chromosome 9 orphons, were left out of the earlier analysis of 587 of the donors. The study gave a list of more than 150 TCR beta chains associated with cytomegalovirus. Because the 87-base-pair reads could not distinguish some IMGT-functional V segments, including TRBV6-2 and TRBV6-3, those segments were excluded. According to a later analysis, TCR association rates differed among HLA loci, with DRB1 alleles showing the most associated TCRs and HLA-C alleles showing the fewest. According to a later analysis, most CMV-associated TCR beta chains appeared to be HLA-restricted, and the HLA associations seemed to be driven largely by CMV exposure. A later genetic analysis associated a missense DCLRE1C variant with V-gene and J-gene trimming of TCR beta chains, and an independent cohort replicated the association. A later analysis reported that several top co-occurrence clusters appeared linked to parvovirus B19, influenza, CMV and Epstein-Barr virus. According to a later genetic analysis, donors in an Asian-associated ancestry cluster had fewer N-insertions in productive TCRs than the approximately 630-donor mean. CMV serostatus was the only immune exposure information available for the cohort. Assigning TCR associations to individual alleles was difficult when HLA alleles, especially DR and DQ, strongly co-occurred. Across donors, most TCR sequences were observed very rarely, whereas some public TCRs were present in many individuals. The presence/absence analyses assumed that sequencing depth was roughly uniform across donors, and that assumption may not be true. The classifier was reported to diagnose cytomegalovirus status with high specificity and sensitivity in both the original and validation cohorts. Three of the identified cytomegalovirus-associated TCR beta chains were confirmed in vitro to be specific for cytomegalovirus antigens. Specific HLA alleles were associated with some 15,000 TCR beta sequences at a false discovery rate of 0.05 in a later analysis.

Receptor libraries were prepared by the immunoSEQ multiplex PCR assay. The multiplex PCR relied on a mix of 60 forward primers for TCR Vbeta segments and 13 reverse primers for TCR Jbeta segments. Amplification of the CDR3 region of rearranged TCR beta genes was performed with a multiplex PCR assay on genomic DNA. Amplified TCR beta libraries were sequenced as 87-base-pair reads on the Illumina HiSeq System. The paper's processing steps were these. In a later analysis, roughly 80 million unique TCR beta chains were counted across the 500 to 700 repertoires, and around 10 million of these chains were shared by at least two donors. Raw reads were error-corrected and collapsed into unique sequences with a nearest-neighbor algorithm that merged closely related sequences to remove PCR and sequencing errors. V, D and J gene segments were assigned by aligning CDR3 sequences to IMGT reference sequences. For a sequence to be retained, at least a six-nucleotide match to both a V gene segment and a J gene segment was required. Rearrangements were classified as productive when the CDR3 lacked stop codons and remained in frame with V and J, and all other rearrangements were classified as non-productive. CDR3 was defined according to IMGT convention as the region running from the second conserved V-encoded cysteine to the conserved J-encoded phenylalanine. In an earlier analysis of around 570 of the donors, sequences lacking an unambiguous match to a single V gene segment were excluded. In an earlier analysis of roughly 600 of the donors, a V segment was called functional when productive rearrangements were above 56.7%, and segregating when the standard deviation between donors exceeded 5%. To diagnose cytomegalovirus status from the catalog of TCR beta chain sequences, a statistical classification framework was built. In a later analysis, TCR nucleotide sequences were compared against IMGT/GENE-DB human TR gene sequences so that V and J genes could be assigned. The TCRdist pipeline was used in a later analysis to assign CDR3 sequences and most-parsimonious VDJ recombination scenarios. In a later analysis, each TCR beta chain was defined by its CDR3 amino acid sequence together with its V-gene family, and reads lacking a unique V-gene family were excluded. In a later analysis, approximately 590 highly shared, low-generation-probability nucleotide sequences were removed to address suspected cross-contamination and a sequencing artifact. In a later analysis, a clonal expansion index for each public chain was calculated from normalized within-repertoire ranks of inferred template counts. In a later analysis, generation probabilities were computed with a VDJ recombination model fitted to out-of-frame rearrangements, and the resulting probabilities were checked against IGoR. A later analysis scored TCR-TCR, TCR-HLA and TCR-CMV co-occurrence with hypergeometric tests, applying a repertoire-size bias correction to TCR pairs. To estimate false discovery rates, a later analysis permuted the HLA or CMV assignments 20 times. A later analysis grouped co-occurring TCRs with DBSCAN, adding TCRdist sequence similarity when clustering within HLA-allele-positive subsets. Repertoires with fewer than 30,000 or more than 120,000 public chains were left out of co-occurrence clustering, as were a few repertoires with anomalous nucleotide sharing. As stored in TCRdb, this immuneACCESS dataset retains in-frame rearrangements with V and J assigned. A fraction of the clones does not appear; measured against another copy, unresolved V genes explain less than half of the discrepancy, and the remainder lacks a known reason. V and J calls and clone size are as listed in that table; D and trimming were resolved from the DNA. The sample table contains over 100,000 clones; only one count was recorded for 55% to 65% of them. The top ten constitute 2.2% of the sample.

The sequenced material came from PBMCs. The chain employs TRBV5-1 and TRBJ2-7; perhaps TRBD1 is the D gene, with 5 bases matching. The source is a woman in her thirties in good health and CMV-seronegative. The bases are TGCGCCAGCAGCGAAAATCAGGGTAGCGAGCAGTACTTC. Translated, it reads CASSENQGSEQYF.